Presented here are 31 T cell receptor beta chains from one specimen sequenced in a study of Ad26.COV2.S vaccination and SARS-CoV-2 variants. Described treatment: some 20 received Ad26.COV2.S at low or high dose, single or two shots; several received placebo; per-sample allocation not given. The samples were gathered on day 63 after the first injection of vaccine or placebo. Measured with immunoSEQ multiplex PCR; TCRdb has only the in-frame clones, and not every one. The sample lists about 680,000 clones, 70% to 90% occurring once. The sample was peripheral blood, taken in a trial of Ad26.COV2.S vaccine versus placebo. Receptors were obtained from a person aged 18-60 years who received the Ad26.COV2.S COVID-19 vaccine or a placebo.

The chain links TRBV27 to TRBJ2-2; D possibly corresponds to TRBD2 (7 bases). CDR3 size: 18 residues. Germline V gives CDR1 MNHEY, CDR2 SMNVEV (reference sequence). The V gene lost 6 bases and the J gene lost 0 bases, with 20 bases spanning the gap. CDR3 sequence reads: CASRGGPQGLSNTGELFF. Written as DNA, the CDR3 is TGTGCCAGCAGGGGGGGGCCCCAAGGACTGTCGAACACCGGGGAGCTGTTTTTT.

The chain carries TRBV10-3 and TRBJ2-1; the match to TRBD1 covers 8 bases. The CDR3 covers 14 residues. Germline-derived CDR1 and CDR2 are ENHRY and SYGVKD. J lost 5 bases, V lost 5 bases, and 5 bases had no gene match. CDR3 protein: CAISLDRGNNEQFF. The CDR3 DNA follows: TGTGCCATCAGTTTAGACAGGGGCAACAATGAGCAGTTCTTC.

J is TRBJ2-1 and V is TRBV27; 8 bases align to TRBD1. V was pared by 7 bases and J by 9 bases, with 11 bases of the junction left unmatched. The germline V gene has CDR1 MNHEY and CDR2 SMNVEV (reference sequence). The CDR3 consists of 14 residues. CDR3 in amino acids: CASIAWAGGTEQFF. The CDR3 nucleotides read TGTGCCAGCATCGCCTGGGCAGGGGGCACTGAGCAGTTCTTC.

This chain connects TRBV19 to TRBJ1-5; D gene ambiguous. V shed 5 bases and J shed 0 bases, with 20 bases lying between them. From germline, CDR1 is LNHDA and CDR2 SQIVND (reference sequence). This CDR3 comprises 18 residues. The CDR3 loop reads CASSPRRVVAFSNQPQHF. CDR3 coding DNA: TGTGCCAGTAGTCCACGGAGGGTTGTAGCCTTTAGCAATCAGCCCCAGCATTTT. Full variable domain (remainder filled in from reference TRBV19 and TRBJ1-5): DGGITQSPKYLFRKEGQNVTLSCEQNLNHDAMYWYRQDPGQGLRLIYYSQIVNDFQKGDIAEGYSVSREKKESFPLTVTSAQKNPTAFYLCASSPRRVVAFSNQPQHFGDGTRLSIL.

This clone was recorded a few times. The genes are TRBV18 and TRBJ2-7, with D perhaps assigned TRBD1 or TRBD2 (5 bases each). The V gene lost 2 bases and the J gene lost 0 bases, with 8 bases spanning the gap. The CDR3 sequence is 14 residues long. Germline CDR1 is KGHSH and CDR2 is LQKENI. The CDR3 reads CASSPTGPSYEQYF. The CDR3 region has the DNA TGTGCCAGCTCACCAACGGGGCCCTCCTACGAGCAGTACTTC.

V usage is TRBV7-2 and J usage is TRBJ2-1; D not certain. V gave up 6 bases and J gave up 4 bases, with 16 bases separating them. Germline V gene data show CDR1 as SGHTA and CDR2 as FQGNSA. The CDR3 loop spans 15 amino acids. This CDR3 is CASSFDHGPYNEQFF. The CDR3 DNA sequence: TGTGCCAGCAGTTTTGACCACGGTCCTTACAATGAGCAGTTCTTC.

In this sample, this clone turned up once. The chain links TRBV10-3 to TRBJ2-6; possibly TRBD1 or TRBD2 for D (5 bases each). This CDR3 is 14 amino acids long. V shed 10 bases and J shed 0 bases, with 10 bases lying between them. Germline CDR1 reads ENHRY; CDR2 reads SYGVKD. The CDR3 protein is CASSGSSGANVLTF. CDR3 sequence (DNA): TGTGCCAGTTCAGGGAGCTCTGGGGCCAACGTCCTGACTTTC.

This chain connects TRBV30 to TRBJ1-6, with no clear D. Trimming pared 4 bases from V and 5 bases from J, leaving 9 bases between. CDR3 length: 13 amino acids. Germline lookup yields CDR1 GTSNPN and CDR2 SVGIG (reference sequence). CDR3 sequence: CAWMGIHNSPLHF. The CDR3 region has the DNA TGTGCCTGGATGGGGATTCATAATTCACCCCTCCACTTT.

CDR3 nucleotides: TGTGCCAGTACCGATGGGGGGGCAGGGAACACTGAAGCTTTCTTT. Amino acids: CASTDGGAGNTEAFF. The genes are TRBV19 and TRBJ1-1, with TRBD1 as a possible D gene (6 bases). This CDR3 comprises 15 residues. Per germline, CDR1 LNHDA and CDR2 SQIVND (reference sequence). The germline V and J ends were trimmed by 7 bases and 1 base, with 16 bases remaining between them. The full variable domain, with the rest looked up from reference TRBV19 and TRBJ1-1, is DGGITQSPKYLFRKEGQNVTLSCEQNLNHDAMYWYRQDPGQGLRLIYYSQIVNDFQKGDIAEGYSVSREKKESFPLTVTSAQKNPTAFYLCASTDGGAGNTEAFFGQGTRLTVV.

This rearrangement joins TRBV7-7 to TRBJ2-1; perhaps TRBD2 as D (5 bases). Germline V gene lookup returns CDR1 SSHAT and CDR2 FNYEAQ (reference sequence). The CDR3 covers 16 residues. With 5 bases removed from V and 4 bases from J, the gap between germline ends came to 18 bases. This chain's CDR3 is CASSPSPGVLYNEQFF. The CDR3 bases are TGTGCCAGCAGCCCGAGCCCCGGGGTTCTGTACAATGAGCAGTTCTTC.

The rearrangement uses TRBV5-6 and TRBJ1-5, with D perhaps matching TRBD1 (5 bases). The CDR3 is 16 residues long. Germline V CDR1 and CDR2: SGHDT, YYEEEE. Trimming cost V 1 base and J 6 bases, with 17 bases left between them. The CDR3 DNA sequence: TGTGCCAGCAGCTTGCGGGCAGGGTGGGTCGCTCAGCCCCAGCATTTT. Translation gives CASSLRAGWVAQPQHF.

Regarding this clone: The same CDR3 also results from other DNA sequences found in this sample. The chain uses TRBV19 and TRBJ1-5; D may be TRBD1 (5 bases). This CDR3 region has 14 residues. In germline, CDR1 is LNHDA, CDR2 SQIVND (reference sequence). V lost 4 bases to trimming and J lost 3 bases, with 10 bases between them. This chain's CDR3 is CASSTTGSNQPQHF. DNA for the CDR3: TGTGCCAGTAGTACAACAGGTTCCAATCAGCCCCAGCATTTT.

The chain is built from TRBV19 and TRBJ1-1; no reliable D call. The CDR3 covers 13 residues. The V gene's germline CDR1 is LNHDA and CDR2 SQIVND (reference sequence). The ends were cut back, 4 bases at V and 4 bases at J, with 10 bases in the middle. The CDR3 DNA reads TGTGCCAGTAGTAAAGGTCCGGGCACTGAAGCTTTCTTT. As protein: CASSKGPGTEAFF.

This chain links TRBV7-9 with TRBJ1-1; 7 bases line up with TRBD1. The CDR3 has 14 amino acids. V lost 5 bases and J lost 5; bases outside the gene matches: 8. Germline V gives CDR1 SEHNR, CDR2 FQNEAQ (reference sequence). CDR3 in DNA: TGTGCCAGCAGCATACAGGGGAGGACGACTGAAGCTTTCTTT. Amino acid sequence: CASSIQGRTTEAFF.

The table lists this clone with a count of one. This chain links TRBV7-9 with TRBJ1-5, with a tentative D call TRBD1 (5 bases). The CDR3 covers 13 residues. V was cut by 4 bases and J by 9 bases, with 13 bases left in between. The germline gives CDR1 SEHNR, CDR2 FQNEAQ (reference sequence). The CDR3 region is CASSSDGTTPQHF. As DNA, the CDR3 is TGTGCCAGCAGCTCAGACGGGACGACGCCCCAGCATTTT.

The chain has TRBV18 and TRBJ2-1; the D gene is possibly TRBD2 (6 bases). Trimming removed 6 bases from V and 0 bases from J, with 12 bases in between. Germline lookup yields CDR1 KGHSH and CDR2 LQKENI. The CDR3 sequence is 15 residues long. CDR3 loop: CASSFSGISYNEQFF. The CDR3 DNA reads TGTGCCAGCTCTTTTAGCGGCATCTCCTACAATGAGCAGTTCTTC.

The chain is built from TRBV7-2 and TRBJ1-6; the D gene is possibly TRBD1 (6 bases). The CDR3 totals 15 residues. Germline CDR1 is SGHTA and CDR2 is FQGNSA. Trimming removed 5 bases at V and 4 bases at J, with 12 bases between. This chain's CDR3 is CASSTGTMYNSPLHF. DNA of the CDR3: TGTGCCAGCAGCACGGGGACAATGTATAATTCACCCCTCCACTTT.

This sequence joins TRBV7-9 and TRBJ2-1, with D perhaps assigned TRBD1 or TRBD2 (5 bases each). V was pared by 5 bases and J by 3 bases, with 11 bases between. There are 14 residues in the CDR3. CDR1 and CDR2 from the germline V gene are SEHNR and FQNEAQ (reference sequence). The CDR3, as DNA: TGTGCCAGCAGCACGGGACGGAGCTACAATGAGCAGTTCTTC. Translation gives CASSTGRSYNEQFF.

The chain employs TRBV10-3 and TRBJ2-1; maybe TRBD2 (5 bases). V lost 7 bases and J 8 bases, leaving 9 bases between the germline ends. This CDR3 region has 11 residues. The germline V gene encodes CDR1 ENHRY and CDR2 SYGVKD. DNA for the CDR3: TGTGCCATCAAAGAGGGCTATGAGCAGTTCTTC. This gives the protein CAIKEGYEQFF.

V usage is TRBV25-1 and J usage is TRBJ2-7; 14 nucleotides align to TRBD2. V lost 4 bases, J lost 5 bases, and 10 bases stayed unmatched. Germline assignment: CDR1 MGHDK and CDR2 SYGVNS. CDR3 size: 17 residues. The chain's CDR3 is CASSAGLAGGLLDEQYF. In DNA, the CDR3 is TGTGCCAGCAGTGCCGGACTAGCGGGAGGCCTTCTCGACGAGCAGTACTTC.

The genes are TRBV9 and TRBJ1-1; D may be TRBD1 (5 bases). The CDR3 is made up of 14 amino acids. The germline gives CDR1 SGDLS, CDR2 YYNGEE. Trimming pared 4 bases from V and 4 bases from J, leaving 14 bases between. The CDR3 here is CASSSQVGGTEAFF. The CDR3 region has the DNA TGTGCCAGCAGCTCACAAGTGGGGGGCACTGAAGCTTTCTTT.

This clone has only a few counts. The chain joins TRBV3-1 (or the pseudogene TRBV3-2) to TRBJ1-3; D remains unclear. CDR1 LGHDT and CDR2 YNNKEL come from the germline V gene (reference sequence). V was shortened by 5 bases and J by 0 bases, with 11 bases between the two germline ends. The CDR3 runs 15 residues. The CDR3 sequence: CASSLTAYSGNTIYF. CDR3 nucleotide sequence: TGTGCCAGCAGCTTGACTGCCTACTCTGGAAACACCATATATTTT.

V usage is TRBV24-1 and J usage is TRBJ1-1; D gene unclear. The germline gives CDR1 KGHDR, CDR2 SFDVKD. V was cut by 4 bases and J by 0 bases, with 5 bases left in between. This CDR3 contains 13 residues. CDR3 bases: TGTGCCACCAGTGACCTCCTGAACACTGAAGCTTTCTTT. This gives the protein CATSDLLNTEAFF.

The V and J genes are TRBV4-1 and TRBJ1-2, with TRBD1 as a possible D gene (5 bases). The germline V and J ends were trimmed by 4 bases and 3 bases, with 9 bases remaining between them. Germline CDR1 reads MGHRA; CDR2 reads YSYEKL. The length of the CDR3 is 13 residues. DNA for the CDR3: TGCGCCAGCAGCCCGGACACAGACTATGGCTACACCTTC. Translating it yields CASSPDTDYGYTF.

This chain joins TRBV30 and TRBJ2-2; 7 nucleotides line up with TRBD1. In germline, CDR1 is GTSNPN, CDR2 SVGIG (reference sequence). This CDR3 region has 15 residues. V lost 6 bases to trimming and J lost 3 bases; unmatched junction nucleotides: 10. CDR3 in amino acids: CACRSGTGDTGELFF. DNA for the CDR3: TGTGCCTGCAGATCCGGCACAGGGGACACCGGGGAGCTGTTTTTT. Full variable domain (outside the CDR3, taken from reference TRBV30 and TRBJ2-2): SQTIHQWPATLVQPVGSPLSLECTVEGTSNPNLYWYRQAAGRGLQLLFYSVGIGQISSEVPQNLSASRPQDRQFILSSKKLLLSDSGFYLCACRSGTGDTGELFFGEGSRLTVL.

This clone was recorded once. J is TRBJ2-1 and V is TRBV7-2, with 7 bases that match TRBD2. Unmatched junction bases numbered 6, after V lost 1 base and J lost 0 bases. CDR3 length equals 17 residues. CDR1 SGHTA and CDR2 FQGNSA come from the germline V gene. CDR3 loop: CASSLVGRGSSYNEQFF. In DNA form, the CDR3 reads TGTGCCAGCAGCTTAGTTGGGCGGGGGAGCTCCTACAATGAGCAGTTCTTC. Combining the CDR3 with reference TRBV7-2 and TRBJ2-1 gives the whole variable domain GAGVSQSPSNKVTEKGKDVELRCDPISGHTALYWYRQSLGQGLEFLIYFQGNSAPDKSGLPSDRFSAERTGGSVSTLTIQRTQQEDSAVYLCASSLVGRGSSYNEQFFGPGTRLTVL.

The gene calls are TRBV19 and TRBJ2-7; D is perhaps TRBD2 (5 bases). CDR1 and CDR2 from the germline V gene are LNHDA and SQIVND (reference sequence). This CDR3 spans 16 amino acids. The V and J ends lost 4 bases and 7 bases respectively, with 23 bases between them. In nucleotides, the CDR3 is TGTGCCAGTAGTACCCCCGGGATCCCGGGAAGGAAAGAGCAGTACTTC. It yields the protein CASSTPGIPGRKEQYF.

The chain links TRBV18 to TRBJ1-4; D perhaps matches TRBD1 (6 bases). The germline V gene encodes CDR1 KGHSH and CDR2 LQKENI. The CDR3 has 15 amino acids. Trimming took off 2 bases at V and 6 bases at J, with 13 bases between the two ends. CDR3 DNA sequence: TGTGCCAGCTCACCAGGGAGCAGGACAGATGAAAAACTGTTTTTT. It codes for CASSPGSRTDEKLFF.

V usage is TRBV6-1 and J usage is TRBJ2-7; 8 positions agree with TRBD1. The germline gives CDR1 MNHNS, CDR2 SASEGT. V lost 1 base, J lost 6 bases, and 2 bases stayed unmatched. The CDR3 sequence is 13 residues long. CDR3: CASSEVDRGEQYF. Written as DNA, the CDR3 is TGTGCCAGCAGTGAAGTTGACAGGGGCGAGCAGTACTTC.

Note on this clone: This same CDR3 is encoded by further DNA sequences in the sample. V and J are TRBV5-1 and TRBJ1-1; D might be TRBD1 (5 bases). The CDR3 is made up of 14 amino acids. V lost 4 bases and J lost 1, with 11 bases in between. Germline assignment: CDR1 SGHRS and CDR2 YFSETQ. CDR3 DNA: TGCGCCAGCAGCCCCGGGACTCCGAACACTGAAGCTTTCTTT. Amino acids: CASSPGTPNTEAFF. Full variable domain (rest looked up from reference TRBV5-1 and TRBJ1-1): KAGVTQTPRYLIKTRGQQVTLSCSPISGHRSVSWYQQTPGQGLQFLFEYFSETQRNKGNFPGRFSGRQFSNSRSEMNVSTLELGDSALYLCASSPGTPNTEAFFGQGTRLTVV.

The J gene is TRBJ1-1, the V gene TRBV6-5, with a tentative D call TRBD1 (5 bases). From germline, CDR1 is MNHEY and CDR2 SVGAGI. Trimming took 1 base from V and 1 from J, leaving 10 bases between them. The CDR3 has 15 amino acids. The CDR3 DNA follows: TGTGCCAGCAGTTACTATGGCAGGGAGAACACTGAAGCTTTCTTT. Its protein product is CASSYYGRENTEAFF.